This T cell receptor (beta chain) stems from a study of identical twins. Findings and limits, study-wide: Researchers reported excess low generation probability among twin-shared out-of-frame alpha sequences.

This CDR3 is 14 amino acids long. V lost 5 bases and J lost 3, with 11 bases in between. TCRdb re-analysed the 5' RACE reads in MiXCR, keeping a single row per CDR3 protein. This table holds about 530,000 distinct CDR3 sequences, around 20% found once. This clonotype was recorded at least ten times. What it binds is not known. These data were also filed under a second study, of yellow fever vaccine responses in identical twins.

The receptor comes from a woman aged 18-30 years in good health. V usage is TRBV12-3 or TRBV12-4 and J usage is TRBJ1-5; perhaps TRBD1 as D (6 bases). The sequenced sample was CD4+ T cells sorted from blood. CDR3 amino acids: CASSLDRNNQPQHF. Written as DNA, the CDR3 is TGTGCCAGCAGTCTCGACAGGAACAATCAGCCCCAGCATTTT.